The T cell receptor (beta chain) described here comes from a study of technical replicates of blood from a few donors. CDR3 length equals 16 residues. Germline loops: CDR1 MGHDK, CDR2 SYGVNS. The V gene end was trimmed by 3 bases and the J gene end by 2 bases; junction bases not matched to a gene: 8. Produced via immunoSEQ multiplex PCR; TCRdb's table is partial and in-frame only. The sample includes about 94,000 clones, 95% seen only once; the top ten take about 0.19%. The sample taken for sequencing was T cells isolated from PBMCs. The chain couples TRBV25-1 to TRBJ2-7; 9 bases are shared with TRBD2. The source is a human donor in good health. This CDR3 is CASSDIKREDTYEQYF. The CDR3 region has the DNA TGTGCCAGCAGTGATATCAAGCGGGAGGATACCTACGAGCAGTACTTC.